The 19 T cell receptor beta chains below were found in one sample sequenced in a study of CD8 T cells in ankylosing spondylitis. Points from the study as a whole: A TCR beta motif of about eight highly homologous variants appeared characteristic of ankylosing spondylitis blood.

These TCRs are of unknown antigen specificity. TCRdb processed the 5' RACE reads anew with MiXCR; each CDR3 protein has one entry. The sample has hundreds of thousands of distinct CDR3 sequences, 12% seen once. Sequences were obtained from blood, either unsorted or a sorted T cell fraction (not recorded which). Every receptor here comes from a male donor with ankylosing spondylitis.

This chain's CDR3 is CASKEPGNTIYF. CDR3 in DNA: TGCGCCAGCAAAGAGCCTGGAAACACCATATATTTT. This sequence joins TRBV5-1 and TRBJ1-3; D gene ambiguous. Germline CDR1 SGHRS, CDR2 YFSETQ. This CDR3 comprises 12 residues. Trimming cost V 6 bases and J 2 bases, with 6 bases left between them.

The chain uses TRBV12-3 or TRBV12-4 and TRBJ2-1; D is ambiguous. V shed 1 base and J shed 7 bases, with 14 bases lying between them. CDR3 length equals 15 residues. The CDR3 loop is CASSLVMAGWNEQFF. The CDR3 DNA follows: TGTGCCAGCAGTTTAGTGATGGCTGGATGGAATGAGCAGTTCTTC.

V is TRBV20-1 and J is TRBJ1-1, with D tentatively TRBD1 (6 bases). Germline assignment: CDR1 DFQATT and CDR2 SNEGSKA (reference sequence). The ends were cut back, 6 bases at V and 5 bases at J, with 13 bases in the middle. The CDR3 consists of 12 residues. CDR3 coding DNA: TGCAGTGCAACACAAGGGGGAACTGAAGCTTTCTTT. Translation: CSATQGGTEAFF.

A few counts support this clonotype. The CDR3 loop reads CASSSDRASRAFF. The DNA for the CDR3 is TGTGCCAGCAGCTCGGACAGGGCCTCTCGCGCTTTCTTT. The rearrangement uses TRBV11-1 and TRBJ1-1; TRBD1 matches at 8 bases. After removal of 4 bases from V and 11 bases from J, the junction contained 9 bases not matched to a gene. The CDR3 runs 13 residues. Per the germline V gene, CDR1 is SGHAT and CDR2 is FQDESV (reference sequence). Filled out from reference TRBV11-1 and TRBJ1-1, the complete variable domain reads EAEVAQSPRYKITEKSQAVAFWCDPISGHATLYWYRQILGQGPELLVQFQDESVVDDSQLPKDRFSAERLKGVDSTLKIQPAELGDSAMYLCASSSDRASRAFFGQGTRLTVV.

This clonotype was found a few times. This chain connects TRBV25-1 to TRBJ2-7; tentatively, D is TRBD2 (5 bases). In germline, CDR1 is MGHDK, CDR2 SYGVNS. CDR3 length: 12 amino acids. Trimming removed 2 bases at V and 8 bases at J, with 10 bases between. The CDR3 DNA sequence: TGTGCCAGCAGTGAACCCCCGGGAAAGCAGTACTTC. Translated, it gives CASSEPPGKQYF.

This clonotype was detected a few times. The chain employs TRBV5-1 and TRBJ2-5; D is perhaps TRBD1 (5 bases). The CDR3 consists of 16 residues. Germline assignment: CDR1 SGHRS and CDR2 YFSETQ. V lost 4 bases and J lost 0, with 16 bases in between. The CDR3 sequence: CASSRTLTVNQETQYF. The CDR3 DNA follows: TGCGCCAGCAGCCGTACCTTGACAGTGAACCAAGAGACCCAGTACTTC.

The chain recombines TRBV5-6 with TRBJ2-7, with 8 nucleotides matching TRBD2. Germline V gives CDR1 SGHDT, CDR2 YYEEEE. The trim removed 1 base at V and 5 bases at J, leaving 5 bases unmatched. This CDR3 is 14 amino acids long. CDR3: CASSLYGGANEQYF. CDR3 DNA: TGTGCCAGCAGCTTGTACGGGGGGGCGAACGAGCAGTACTTC. Full variable domain (missing parts from reference TRBV5-6 and TRBJ2-7): DAGVTQSPTHLIKTRGQQVTLRCSPKSGHDTVSWYQQALGQGPQFIFQYYEEEERQRGNFPDRFSGHQFPNYSSELNVNALLLGDSALYLCASSLYGGANEQYFGPGTRLTVT.

Ten or more counts support this clonotype. V usage is TRBV7-2 and J usage is TRBJ1-2, with no clear D. CDR1 is SGHTA and CDR2 is FQGNSA in the germline V gene. Trimming shortened V by 5 bases and J by 4 bases, and 11 bases separated the two germline ends. The CDR3 has 13 residues. CDR3 sequence (DNA): TGTGCCAGCAGCACGCCTGTCGGCTATGGCTACACCTTC. Translation: CASSTPVGYGYTF. Complete variable domain (other parts from reference TRBV7-2 and TRBJ1-2): GAGVSQSPSNKVTEKGKDVELRCDPISGHTALYWYRQSLGQGLEFLIYFQGNSAPDKSGLPSDRFSAERTGGSVSTLTIQRTQQEDSAVYLCASSTPVGYGYTFGSGTRLTVV.

This clonotype showed up just a few times. This sequence joins TRBV7-2 and TRBJ2-5; D remains ambiguous. The V end was cut by 6 bases, the J end by 4 bases, with 9 bases between. Germline V gene lookup returns CDR1 SGHTA and CDR2 FQGNSA. The CDR3 consists of 12 residues. The CDR3 nucleotides read TGTGCCAGCAGACGCGGCGGAGAGACCCAGTACTTC. Amino acid sequence: CASRRGGETQYF.

The CDR3 reads CASSMDGGGSYEQYF. DNA of the CDR3: TGTGCCAGCAGCATGGACGGTGGGGGCTCCTACGAGCAGTACTTC. The chain is built from TRBV5-5 and TRBJ2-7; D tentatively reads TRBD1 or TRBD2 (5 bases each). Germline-derived CDR1 and CDR2 are SGHKS and YYEKEE (reference sequence). V was pared by 4 bases and J by 0 bases, with 14 bases between. CDR3 length equals 15 residues.

This clonotype was recorded a few times. The chain carries TRBV6-1 and TRBJ2-1; TRBD1 or TRBD2 may be the D gene (5 bases each). Deletions cut 6 bases from V and 5 bases from J, with 14 bases between. Germline CDR1 MNHNS, CDR2 SASEGT. The CDR3 is 14 residues long. Here the CDR3 reads CASSQTGRNNEQFF. The CDR3 region has the DNA TGTGCCAGCAGCCAGACGGGACGAAACAATGAGCAGTTCTTC.

This clonotype occurred many times. The rearrangement uses TRBV5-1 and TRBJ1-1, with TRBD1 matching over 7 bases. Germline V CDR1 and CDR2: SGHRS, YFSETQ. The trim removed 3 bases at V and 4 bases at J, leaving 6 bases unmatched. The CDR3 covers 14 residues. The CDR3 region has the DNA TGCGCCAGCAGCTCTATGACAGGGAGCACTGAAGCTTTCTTT. Protein product: CASSSMTGSTEAFF.

This clonotype was detected many times. The chain has TRBV20-1 and TRBJ2-7; either TRBD1 or TRBD2 may supply D (6 bases each). Trimming pared 5 bases from V and 6 bases from J, leaving 17 bases between. CDR1 and CDR2 (germline): DFQATT, SNEGSKA (reference sequence). This CDR3 region has 13 residues. The chain's CDR3 is CSAFRVRGREQYF. The CDR3 DNA is TGCAGTGCTTTCCGGGTCCGGGGGCGCGAGCAGTACTTC.

This clonotype was counted many times. One end of the junction fails to match germline, which may point to a read error. The rearrangement uses TRBV7-7 and TRBJ2-1; 7 bases map to TRBD2. Germline CDR1 reads SSHAT; CDR2 reads FNYEAQ (reference sequence). The CDR3 is made up of 15 amino acids. DNA for the CDR3: TGTGCTAGCAGCTTAACTAGCGCAACTTACAATGAGCAGTTCTTC. It yields the protein CASSLTSATYNEQFF.

The CDR3 sequence is CSARVSVRGDTQYF. CDR3 DNA: TGCAGTGCTAGAGTTTCTGTCAGAGGAGATACGCAGTATTTT. V gene TRBV20-1 combines with J gene TRBJ2-3; D is unclear. The CDR3 loop spans 14 amino acids. From germline, CDR1 is DFQATT and CDR2 SNEGSKA (reference sequence). The V gene lost 1 base and the J gene lost 5 bases, with 13 bases spanning the gap.

This clonotype was seen a handful of times. This rearrangement joins TRBV3-1 to TRBJ2-1; D uncertain. This CDR3 spans 13 amino acids. Germline V gene sequence: CDR1 LGHDT, CDR2 YNNKEL (reference sequence). Trimming took 4 bases from V and 12 from J, leaving 16 bases between them. CDR3 bases: TGTGCCAGCAGCCGTACAAACAGTGGTGGGCAGTTCTTC. It translates to CASSRTNSGGQFF.

This clonotype was seen many times. The rearrangement links TRBV3-1 to TRBJ1-1; TRBD1 aligns across 9 bases. V lost 3 bases and J lost 6; bases outside the gene matches: 2. Germline CDR1 LGHDT, CDR2 YNNKEL (reference sequence). The CDR3 consists of 13 residues. The chain's CDR3 is CASSQTGGAEAFF. CDR3 sequence (DNA): TGTGCCAGCAGCCAGACAGGGGGGGCTGAAGCTTTCTTT. Full variable domain (outside the CDR3, taken from reference TRBV3-1 and TRBJ1-1): DTAVSQTPKYLVTQMGNDKSIKCEQNLGHDTMYWYKQDSKKFLKIMFSYNNKELIINETVPNRFSPKSPDKAHLNLHINSLELGDSAVYFCASSQTGGAEAFFGQGTRLTVV.

This clonotype was detected a few times. The rearrangement links TRBV6-2 or TRBV6-3 to TRBJ2-3; D not resolved. The CDR3 length is 13 residues. Per germline, CDR1 MNHEY and CDR2 SVGEGT. V dropped 6 bases and J dropped 8 bases, with 15 bases sitting between them. In DNA form, the CDR3 reads TGTGCCAGCAGCCCAAACAGAATGGGTACGCAGTATTTT. Its protein is CASSPNRMGTQYF.

This clonotype was counted only a few times. In nucleotides, the CDR3 is TGTGCCATCAGTGAGGTACCTTTTAGCTCCTACAATGAGCAGTTCTTC. Amino acids: CAISEVPFSSYNEQFF. The chain uses TRBV10-3 and TRBJ2-1; D is unresolved. V lost 2 bases and J 0 bases, leaving 11 bases between the germline ends. The CDR3 totals 16 residues. Per the germline V gene, CDR1 is ENHRY and CDR2 is SYGVKD.